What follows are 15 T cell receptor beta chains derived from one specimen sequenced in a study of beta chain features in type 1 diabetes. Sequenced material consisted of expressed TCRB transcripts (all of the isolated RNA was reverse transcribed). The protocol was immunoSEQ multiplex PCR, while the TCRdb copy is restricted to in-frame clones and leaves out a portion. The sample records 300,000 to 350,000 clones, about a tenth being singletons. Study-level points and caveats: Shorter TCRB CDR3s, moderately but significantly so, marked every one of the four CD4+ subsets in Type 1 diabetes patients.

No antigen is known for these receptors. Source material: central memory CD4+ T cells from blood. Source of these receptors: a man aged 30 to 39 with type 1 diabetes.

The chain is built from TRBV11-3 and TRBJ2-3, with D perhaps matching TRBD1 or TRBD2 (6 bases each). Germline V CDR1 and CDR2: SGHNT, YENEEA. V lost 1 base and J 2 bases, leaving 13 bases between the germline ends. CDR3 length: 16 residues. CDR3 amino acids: CASSLGGAGSTDTQYF. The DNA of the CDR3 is TGTGCCAGCAGCTTAGGGGGGGCAGGATCCACAGATACGCAGTATTTT. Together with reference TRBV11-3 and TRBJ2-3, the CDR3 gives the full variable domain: EAGVVQSPRYKIIEKKQPVAFWCNPISGHNTLYWYLQNLGQGPELLIRYENEEAVDDSQLPKDRFSAERLKGVDSTLKIQPAELGDSAVYLCASSLGGAGSTDTQYFGPGTRLTVL.

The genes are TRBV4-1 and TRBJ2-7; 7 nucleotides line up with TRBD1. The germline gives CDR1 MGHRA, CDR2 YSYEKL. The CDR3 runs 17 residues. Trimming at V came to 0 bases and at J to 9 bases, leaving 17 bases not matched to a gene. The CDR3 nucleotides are TGCGCCAGCAGCCAAGACTTACGGGACAGAGGGTTAGTCGGGCAGTACTTC. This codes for CASSQDLRDRGLVGQYF.

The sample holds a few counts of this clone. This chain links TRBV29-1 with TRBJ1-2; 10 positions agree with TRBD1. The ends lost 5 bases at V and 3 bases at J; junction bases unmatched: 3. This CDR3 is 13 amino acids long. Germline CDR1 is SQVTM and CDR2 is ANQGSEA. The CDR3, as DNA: TGCAGCGTTCGACAGGGGGCGGACTATGGCTACACCTTC. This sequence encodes CSVRQGADYGYTF.

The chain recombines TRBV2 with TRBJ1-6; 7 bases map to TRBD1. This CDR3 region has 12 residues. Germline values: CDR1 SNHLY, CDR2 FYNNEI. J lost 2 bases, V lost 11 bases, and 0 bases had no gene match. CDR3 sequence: CAQGAYNSPLHF. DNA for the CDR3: TGTGCCCAGGGGGCCTATAATTCACCCCTCCACTTT. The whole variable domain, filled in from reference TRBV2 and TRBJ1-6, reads EPEVTQTPSHQVTQMGQEVILRCVPISNHLYFYWYRQILGQKVEFLVSFYNNEISEKSEIFDDQFSVERPDGSNFTLKIRSTKLEDSAMYFCAQGAYNSPLHFGNGTRLTVT.

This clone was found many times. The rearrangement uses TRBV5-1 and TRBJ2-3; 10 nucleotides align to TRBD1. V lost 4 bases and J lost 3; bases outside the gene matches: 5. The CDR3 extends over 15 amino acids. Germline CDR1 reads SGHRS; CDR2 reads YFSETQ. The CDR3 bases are TGCGCCAGCAGCCATGGACAGGGGGAAACAGATACGCAGTATTTT. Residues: CASSHGQGETDTQYF. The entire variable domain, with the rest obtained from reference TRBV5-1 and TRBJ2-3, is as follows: KAGVTQTPRYLIKTRGQQVTLSCSPISGHRSVSWYQQTPGQGLQFLFEYFSETQRNKGNFPGRFSGRQFSNSRSEMNVSTLELGDSALYLCASSHGQGETDTQYFGPGTRLTVL.

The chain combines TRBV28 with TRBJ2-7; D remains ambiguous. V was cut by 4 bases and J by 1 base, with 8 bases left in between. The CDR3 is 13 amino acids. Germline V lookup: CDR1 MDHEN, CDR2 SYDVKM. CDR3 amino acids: CASSSGRSYEQYF. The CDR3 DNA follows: TGTGCCAGCAGTTCCGGACGTTCCTACGAGCAGTACTTC. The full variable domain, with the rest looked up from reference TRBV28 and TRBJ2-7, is DVKVTQSSRYLVKRTGEKVFLECVQDMDHENMFWYRQDPGLGLRLIYFSYDVKMKEKGDIPEGYSVSREKKERFSLILESASTNQTSMYLCASSSGRSYEQYFGPGTRLTVT.

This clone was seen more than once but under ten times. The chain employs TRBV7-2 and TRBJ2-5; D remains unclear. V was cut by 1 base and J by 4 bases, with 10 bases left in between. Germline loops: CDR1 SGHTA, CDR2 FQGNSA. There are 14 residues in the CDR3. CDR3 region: CASSLGTRSETQYF. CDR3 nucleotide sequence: TGTGCCAGCAGCTTAGGTACCAGGTCAGAGACCCAGTACTTC.

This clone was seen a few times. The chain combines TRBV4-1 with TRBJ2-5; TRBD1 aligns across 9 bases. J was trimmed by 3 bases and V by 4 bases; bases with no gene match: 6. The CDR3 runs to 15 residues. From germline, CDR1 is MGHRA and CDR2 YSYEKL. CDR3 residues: CASSPLGQGKETQYF. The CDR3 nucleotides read TGCGCCAGCAGCCCTCTAGGACAGGGGAAAGAGACCCAGTACTTC.

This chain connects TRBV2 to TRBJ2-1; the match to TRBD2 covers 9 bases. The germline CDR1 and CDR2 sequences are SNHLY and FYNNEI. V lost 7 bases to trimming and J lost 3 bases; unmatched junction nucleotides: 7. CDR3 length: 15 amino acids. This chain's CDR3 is CASIRGGAFYNEQFF. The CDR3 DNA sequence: TGTGCCAGCATTCGCGGGGGGGCCTTCTACAATGAGCAGTTCTTC.

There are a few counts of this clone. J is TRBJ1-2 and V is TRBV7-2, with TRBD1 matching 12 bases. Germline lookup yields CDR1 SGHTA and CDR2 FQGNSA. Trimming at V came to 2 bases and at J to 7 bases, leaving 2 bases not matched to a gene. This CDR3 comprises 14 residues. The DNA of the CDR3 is TGTGCCAGCAGCTTACGGGACAGGGGGCTTGGCTACACCTTC. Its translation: CASSLRDRGLGYTF.

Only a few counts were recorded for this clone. CDR3 DNA: TGTGCCAGCAGCTTTGACGAGGATCAGCCCCAGCATTTT. It translates to CASSFDEDQPQHF. The chain uses TRBV7-2 and TRBJ1-5; D not resolved. The CDR3 loop spans 13 amino acids. The V end lost 3 bases, the J end lost 5 bases, and 8 bases lay between the germline ends. The germline V gene has CDR1 SGHTA and CDR2 FQGNSA.

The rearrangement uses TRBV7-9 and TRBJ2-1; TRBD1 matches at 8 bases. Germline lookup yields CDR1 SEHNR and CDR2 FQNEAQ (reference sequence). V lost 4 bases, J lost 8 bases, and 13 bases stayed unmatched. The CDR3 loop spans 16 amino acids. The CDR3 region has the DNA TGTGCCAGCAGCTCACGGACAGGGCTCTCGCTCGATGAGCAGTTCTTC. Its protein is CASSSRTGLSLDEQFF. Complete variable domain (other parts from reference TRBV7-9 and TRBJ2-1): DTGVSQNPRHKITKRGQNVTFRCDPISEHNRLYWYRQTLGQGPEFLTYFQNEAQLEKSRLLSDRFSAERPKGSFSTLEIQRTEQGDSAMYLCASSSRTGLSLDEQFFGPGTRLTVL.

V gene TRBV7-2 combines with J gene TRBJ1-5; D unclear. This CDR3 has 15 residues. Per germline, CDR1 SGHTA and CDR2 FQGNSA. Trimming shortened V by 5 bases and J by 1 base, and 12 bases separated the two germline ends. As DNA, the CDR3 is TGTGCCAGCAGCATCTGGGGTGAGAGCAATCAGCCCCAGCATTTT. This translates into CASSIWGESNQPQHF.

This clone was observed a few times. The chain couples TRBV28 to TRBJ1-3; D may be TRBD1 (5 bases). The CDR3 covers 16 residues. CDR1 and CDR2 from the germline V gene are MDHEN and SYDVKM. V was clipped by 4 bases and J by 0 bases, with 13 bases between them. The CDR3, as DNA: TGTGCCAGCAGTTCTGGGGGAGGCCCCTCTGGAAACACCATATATTTT. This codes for CASSSGGGPSGNTIYF.

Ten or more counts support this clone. As DNA, the CDR3 is TGTGCCAGCAGTGTCGACGGAGTCACAGATACGCAGTATTTT. This codes for CASSVDGVTDTQYF. The chain has TRBV25-1 and TRBJ2-3; unclear D gene. V was pared by 4 bases and J by 2 bases, with 10 bases between. From germline, CDR1 is MGHDK and CDR2 SYGVNS. CDR3 length: 14 residues. Full variable domain (remainder filled in from reference TRBV25-1 and TRBJ2-3): EADIYQTPRYLVIGTGKKITLECSQTMGHDKMYWYQQDPGMELHLIHYSYGVNSTEKGDLSSESTVSRIRTEHFPLTLESARPSHTSQYLCASSVDGVTDTQYFGPGTRLTVL.